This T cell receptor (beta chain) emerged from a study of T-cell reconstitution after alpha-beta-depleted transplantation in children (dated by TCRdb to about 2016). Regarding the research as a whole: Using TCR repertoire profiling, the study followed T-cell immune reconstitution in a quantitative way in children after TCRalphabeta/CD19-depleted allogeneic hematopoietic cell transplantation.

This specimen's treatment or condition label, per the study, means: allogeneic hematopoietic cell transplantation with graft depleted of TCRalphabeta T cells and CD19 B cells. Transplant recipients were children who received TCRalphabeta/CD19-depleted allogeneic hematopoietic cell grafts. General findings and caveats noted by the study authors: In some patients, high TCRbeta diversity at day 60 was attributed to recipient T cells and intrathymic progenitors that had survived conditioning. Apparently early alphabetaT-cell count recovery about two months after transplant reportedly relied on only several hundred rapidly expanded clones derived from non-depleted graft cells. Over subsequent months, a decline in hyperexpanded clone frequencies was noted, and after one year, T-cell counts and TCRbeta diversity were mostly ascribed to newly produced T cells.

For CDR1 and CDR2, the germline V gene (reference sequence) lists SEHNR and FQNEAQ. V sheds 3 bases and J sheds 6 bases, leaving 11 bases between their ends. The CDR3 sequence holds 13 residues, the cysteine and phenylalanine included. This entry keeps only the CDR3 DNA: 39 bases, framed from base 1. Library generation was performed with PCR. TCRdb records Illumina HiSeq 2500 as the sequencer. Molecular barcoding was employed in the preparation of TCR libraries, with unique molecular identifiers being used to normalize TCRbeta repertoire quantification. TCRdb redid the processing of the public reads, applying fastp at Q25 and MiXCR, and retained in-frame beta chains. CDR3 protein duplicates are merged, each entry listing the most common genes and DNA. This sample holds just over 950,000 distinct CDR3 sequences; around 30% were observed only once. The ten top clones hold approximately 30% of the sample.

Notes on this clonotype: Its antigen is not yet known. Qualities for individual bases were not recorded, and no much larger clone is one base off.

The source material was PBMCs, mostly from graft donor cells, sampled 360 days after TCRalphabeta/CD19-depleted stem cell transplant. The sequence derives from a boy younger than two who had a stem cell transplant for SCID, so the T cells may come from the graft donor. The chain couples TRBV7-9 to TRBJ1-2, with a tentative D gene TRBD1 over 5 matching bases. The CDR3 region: CASSLNRGDGYTF. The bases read TGTGCCAGCAGCTTGAATAGGGGTGATGGCTACACCTTC.